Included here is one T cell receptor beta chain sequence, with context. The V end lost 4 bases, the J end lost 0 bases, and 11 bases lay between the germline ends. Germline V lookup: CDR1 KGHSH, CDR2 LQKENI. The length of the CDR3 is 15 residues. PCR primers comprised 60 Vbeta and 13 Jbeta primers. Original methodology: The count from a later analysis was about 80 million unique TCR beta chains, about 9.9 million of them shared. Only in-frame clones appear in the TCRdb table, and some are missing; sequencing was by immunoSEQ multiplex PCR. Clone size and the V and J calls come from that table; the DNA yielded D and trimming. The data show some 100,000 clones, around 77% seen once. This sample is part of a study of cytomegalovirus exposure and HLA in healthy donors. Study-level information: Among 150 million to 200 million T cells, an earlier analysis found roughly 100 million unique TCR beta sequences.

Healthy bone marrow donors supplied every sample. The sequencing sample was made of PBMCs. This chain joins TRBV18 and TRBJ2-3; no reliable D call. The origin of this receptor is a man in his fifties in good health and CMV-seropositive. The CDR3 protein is CASSLVVISTDTQYF. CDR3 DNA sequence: TGTGCCAGCTCACTAGTTGTGATTAGCACAGATACGCAGTATTTT.